These 26 T cell receptor beta chains came from one sample sequenced in a study of shared clonotypes between healthy human individuals. Naive CD8 cells lacked CD45RO, underwent positive selection for CCR7 and left out terminally differentiated effector memory CD45RA+ cells. Clones were read by immunoSEQ multiplex PCR, and TCRdb kept only the in-frame ones, dropping some. The data show hundreds of thousands of clones, about 95% seen once. Specimen: naive CD8+ T cells sorted from blood. These receptors all come from a woman aged 25-40 years in good health.

The V and J genes are TRBV9 and TRBJ2-7, with 7 bases that match TRBD2. Trimming took 1 base from V and 3 from J; bases not matched to a gene: 4. Germline V lookup: CDR1 SGDLS, CDR2 YYNGEE. The CDR3 is made up of 14 amino acids. The CDR3 region is CASSVSGRLYEQYF. CDR3 in DNA: TGTGCCAGCAGCGTATCCGGGAGGCTCTACGAGCAGTACTTC.

V and J are TRBV7-9 and TRBJ2-7; 7 nucleotides agree with TRBD2. The V and J ends lost 7 bases and 5 bases, in that order; junction bases with no gene match: 5. CDR1 is SEHNR, CDR2 FQNEAQ, per germline (reference sequence). The CDR3 covers 12 residues. CDR3 residues: CASTMGGDEQYF. The DNA for the CDR3 is TGTGCCAGCACTATGGGAGGGGACGAGCAGTACTTC.

The genes are TRBV11-2 and TRBJ2-5, with 8 bases lining up with TRBD2. V was clipped by 4 bases and J by 4 bases; unmatched bases: 5. CDR1 and CDR2 (germline): SGHAT, FQNNGV. The CDR3 is 14 amino acids. CDR3 coding DNA: TGTGCCAGCAGCTCCGGGGGGGCAACAGAGACCCAGTACTTC. Protein sequence: CASSSGGATETQYF.

This chain uses TRBV7-9 with TRBJ2-7; TRBD2 aligns across 15 bases. After removal of 4 bases from V and 7 bases from J, the junction contained 11 bases not matched to a gene. CDR1 is SEHNR and CDR2 is FQNEAQ in the germline V gene (reference sequence). The CDR3 loop spans 17 amino acids. CDR3 region: CASSSRGLAGGAGEQYF. CDR3 bases: TGTGCCAGCAGCTCAAGGGGACTAGCGGGAGGTGCGGGAGAGCAGTACTTC.

The V and J genes are TRBV9 and TRBJ2-7; 7 nucleotides match TRBD1. Trimming at V came to 4 bases and at J to 0 bases, leaving 7 bases not matched to a gene. This CDR3 spans 15 amino acids. Germline CDR1 and CDR2: SGDLS and YYNGEE. DNA of the CDR3: TGTGCCAGCAGCCCATCGACAGGGAGCTCCTACGAGCAGTACTTC. Its protein product is CASSPSTGSSYEQYF.

The rearrangement links TRBV27 to TRBJ1-4; no firm D call. The CDR3 covers 12 residues. Germline assignment: CDR1 MNHEY and CDR2 SMNVEV (reference sequence). With 5 bases removed from V and 6 bases from J, the gap between germline ends came to 7 bases. The CDR3 spells CASSADYEKLFF. The DNA of the CDR3 is TGTGCCAGCAGTGCCGATTATGAAAAACTGTTTTTT.

This chain uses TRBV27 with TRBJ2-7; 9 nucleotides agree with TRBD2. V gave up 3 bases and J gave up 5 bases; unmatched junction bases: 5. This CDR3 has 14 residues. Germline values: CDR1 MNHEY, CDR2 SMNVEV (reference sequence). In DNA form, the CDR3 reads TGTGCCAGCAGTTTTATAGGGACTAGCAACGAGCAGTACTTC. This encodes CASSFIGTSNEQYF.

The J gene is TRBJ2-3, the V gene TRBV28, with D possibly being TRBD1 (5 bases). V was pared by 2 bases and J by 5 bases, with 5 bases between. The CDR3 length is 12 residues. Germline CDR1 reads MDHEN; CDR2 reads SYDVKM. The CDR3, as DNA: TGTGCCAGCAGTTTACAGGGAGATACGCAGTATTTT. Translating gives CASSLQGDTQYF.

This chain joins TRBV18 and TRBJ2-7; D uncertain. Looked up from germline, CDR1 is KGHSH and CDR2 is LQKENI. The CDR3 extends over 12 amino acids. The V end lost 3 bases, the J end lost 3 bases, and 6 bases lay between the germline ends. The CDR3 loop is CASSPGHYEQYF. The CDR3 DNA sequence: TGTGCCAGCTCACCCGGTCACTACGAGCAGTACTTC.

This sequence joins TRBV29-1 and TRBJ2-4, with D perhaps matching TRBD2 (6 bases). The V gene's germline CDR1 is SQVTM and CDR2 ANQGSEA. The CDR3 sequence is 13 residues long. The V end lost 4 bases, the J end lost 3 bases, and 10 bases lay between the germline ends. The CDR3 DNA is TGCAGCGTTGGGAGGGCGGACAAAAACATTCAGTACTTC. Its protein product is CSVGRADKNIQYF.

This clone was found once. One end of the junction does not line up with germline, which may come from a read error. The V gene is TRBV28, the J gene TRBJ1-1; possible D gene TRBD1, 6 bases. Germline assignment: CDR1 MDHEN and CDR2 SYDVKM. This CDR3 spans 14 amino acids. CDR3 DNA: TGTGCCAGCAGTTTACTGGGGGCTAACATTGAAGCTTTCTTT. As protein: CASSLLGANIEAFF.

CDR3 loop: CASSPGGMGETQYF. Here the CDR3 DNA reads TGTGCCAGCAGCCCAGGGGGCATGGGAGAGACCCAGTACTTC. The chain joins TRBV7-9 to TRBJ2-5, with 8 bases aligning to TRBD1. The CDR3 length is 14 residues. V gave up 5 bases and J gave up 4 bases; unmatched junction bases: 6. Germline CDR1 reads SEHNR; CDR2 reads FQNEAQ (reference sequence).

This sequence joins TRBV11-2 and TRBJ2-2; D is possibly TRBD1 (5 bases). The CDR3 spans 15 residues. In germline, CDR1 is SGHAT, CDR2 FQNNGV. V was clipped by 3 bases and J by 4 bases, with 12 bases between them. Here the CDR3 reads CASSFPGFITGELFF. The DNA of the CDR3 is TGTGCCAGCAGCTTCCCAGGGTTTATCACCGGGGAGCTGTTTTTT.

The genes are TRBV5-5 and TRBJ1-5; weak D call: TRBD1 (6 bases). With 4 bases removed from V and 7 bases from J, the gap between germline ends came to 21 bases. The CDR3 length is 16 residues. CDR1 is SGHKS, CDR2 YYEKEE, per germline (reference sequence). The chain's CDR3 is CASSQNWRGAEQPQHF. For the CDR3, the DNA is TGTGCCAGCAGCCAAAACTGGCGGGGGGCCGAGCAGCCCCAGCATTTT.

In its sample, this clone was seen a few times. This sequence joins TRBV5-6 and TRBJ2-7; D unresolved. Germline V gene lookup returns CDR1 SGHDT and CDR2 YYEEEE. The CDR3 has 16 residues. V shed 5 bases and J shed 2 bases, with 20 bases lying between them. The CDR3 loop is CASSLNTHDKTYEQYF. The CDR3 DNA reads TGTGCCAGCAGTCTTAACACACACGACAAGACCTACGAGCAGTACTTC.

The chain is built from TRBV7-9 and TRBJ2-1, with D possibly being TRBD1 or TRBD2 (5 bases each). The CDR3 has 19 residues. The germline gives CDR1 SEHNR, CDR2 FQNEAQ (reference sequence). Deletions cut 5 bases from V and 9 bases from J, with 32 bases between. CDR3 region: CASSPTAPRDPLSLGEQFF. CDR3 nucleotide sequence: TGTGCCAGCAGCCCCACAGCACCTCGGGACCCTTTATCTCTGGGTGAGCAGTTCTTC.

The rearrangement uses TRBV28 and TRBJ2-3; D may be TRBD2 (6 bases). Trimming took off 8 bases at V and 7 bases at J, with 16 bases between the two ends. There are 13 residues in the CDR3. CDR1 MDHEN and CDR2 SYDVKM come from the germline V gene. CDR3 residues: CASGGTPKNTQYF. CDR3 nucleotide sequence: TGTGCCAGCGGAGGGACGCCTAAAAATACGCAGTATTTT.

In this sample, this clone turned up a few times. The chain combines TRBV9 with TRBJ2-2; unclear D gene. The length of the CDR3 is 12 residues. V was clipped by 2 bases and J by 5 bases, with 4 bases between them. Germline CDR1 reads SGDLS; CDR2 reads YYNGEE. CDR3: CASSVRTGELFF. In DNA form, the CDR3 reads TGTGCCAGCAGCGTTAGGACCGGGGAGCTGTTTTTT.

The chain is built from TRBV19 and TRBJ2-1; 15 nucleotides match TRBD2. This CDR3 is 19 amino acids long. The junction had 12 bases not matched to a gene; V was cut back by 4 bases and J by 5 bases. Germline CDR1 reads LNHDA; CDR2 reads SQIVND (reference sequence). The CDR3 protein is CASSTGLAGGRFQDNEQFF. The CDR3 DNA reads TGTGCCAGTAGTACGGGACTAGCGGGAGGTAGGTTTCAAGACAATGAGCAGTTCTTC.

The gene calls are TRBV19 and TRBJ2-2, with D possibly TRBD2 on 5 matching bases. Looked up from germline, CDR1 is LNHDA and CDR2 is SQIVND (reference sequence). Trimming removed 8 bases at V and 7 bases at J, with 11 bases between. This CDR3 spans 12 amino acids. DNA for the CDR3: TGTGCCAGTCCCTCTGAGGGCGGGGAGCTGTTTTTT. Residues: CASPSEGGELFF.

The chain carries TRBV28 and TRBJ1-5; weak D call: TRBD1 (6 bases). With 5 bases removed from V and 1 base from J, the gap between germline ends came to 21 bases. The germline V gene encodes CDR1 MDHEN and CDR2 SYDVKM. CDR3 size: 18 residues. The CDR3 sequence is CASSTDWIRDTSNQPQHF. For the CDR3, the DNA is TGTGCCAGCAGTACTGACTGGATCCGGGACACCAGCAATCAGCCCCAGCATTTT.

V gene TRBV5-1 combines with J gene TRBJ2-7; 7 positions match TRBD1. The CDR3 runs to 14 residues. The V segment lost 0 bases and the J segment 7 bases; nucleotides outside the gene matches: 7. Looked up from germline, CDR1 is SGHRS and CDR2 is YFSETQ. In nucleotides, the CDR3 is TGCGCCAGCAGCTTGGGACAGGGTGTCCAGGAGCAGTACTTC. Residues: CASSLGQGVQEQYF.

This chain uses TRBV5-6 with TRBJ2-7; D is possibly TRBD1 (6 bases). Germline CDR1 and CDR2: SGHDT and YYEEEE. The CDR3 sequence is 12 residues long. Trimming took 3 bases from V and 5 from J, leaving 9 bases between them. The CDR3 reads CASSWDKNEQYF. DNA for the CDR3: TGTGCCAGCAGCTGGGACAAAAACGAGCAGTACTTC.

V gene TRBV2 combines with J gene TRBJ2-3; 9 nucleotides align to TRBD2. With V trimmed by 6 bases and J by 0 bases, 7 bases remained unmatched. CDR3 length: 16 amino acids. Germline V gene data show CDR1 as SNHLY and CDR2 as FYNNEI. CDR3 sequence: CASSAGLASSTDTQYF. CDR3 in DNA: TGTGCCAGCAGCGCAGGACTAGCGTCTAGCACAGATACGCAGTATTTT.

This chain uses TRBV13 with TRBJ2-1, with 12 bases lining up with TRBD2. Looked up from germline, CDR1 is PRHDT and CDR2 is FYEKMQ (reference sequence). The V gene end was trimmed by 4 bases and the J gene end by 8 bases; junction bases not matched to a gene: 6. This CDR3 contains 15 residues. The CDR3 loop is CASSSTSGSMDEQFF. The DNA for the CDR3 is TGTGCCAGCAGCTCGACTAGCGGGAGTATGGATGAGCAGTTCTTC.

As DNA, the CDR3 is TGTGCCAGCAGCAAAGGGGGACTAGCGGGAGGGCGAGACACCGGGGAGCTGTTTTTT. Encoded protein: CASSKGGLAGGRDTGELFF. The chain uses TRBV21-1 and TRBJ2-2; the table calls TRBD2, which could not be checked here. TRBV21-1 is assigned pseudogene status. The CDR3 totals 19 residues.